The rows below give T cell receptor beta chains drawn from one sample of a study of PD-1 blockade in classical Hodgkin lymphoma. The table came from immunoSEQ multiplex PCR; TCRdb's copy has only in-frame clones and leaves some out. In the table there are about 76,000 clones, around 90% of which are singletons. The specimen was peripheral blood mononuclear cells (PBMCs), collected at baseline. The receptors stem from a human donor with classical Hodgkin lymphoma. Each CDR3 is given with its conserved first and last residue. Each record gives: V gene, clone size, J gene, D gene, CDR3 DNA, CDR3 protein. A D gene is named only where the DNA matches it firmly. Part of the rows lack a size; the others show once, few, many or a class for expanded clones.

V gene: TRBV25-1; clone size: .; J gene: TRBJ1-1; D gene: .; CDR3 DNA: TGTGCCAGCAGTGGGGGCCGTGAAGCTTTCTTT; CDR3 protein: CASSGGREAFF
V gene: TRBV30; clone size: .; J gene: TRBJ1-1; D gene: .; CDR3 DNA: TGTGCCTGGAGTGACGGTTCCGCGAACACTGAAGCTTTCTTT; CDR3 protein: CAWSDGSANTEAFF
V gene: TRBV2; clone size: .; J gene: TRBJ2-5; D gene: TRBD2; CDR3 DNA: TGTGCCAGCAGTGAAGCGGGGCTAGCGGGAGGGCCCTCGACCCAGTACTTC; CDR3 protein: CASSEAGLAGGPSTQYF
V gene: TRBV5-4; clone size: .; J gene: TRBJ2-7; D gene: .; CDR3 DNA: TGTGCCAGCAGCTCCGTCCGCGAGCAGTACTTC; CDR3 protein: CASSSVREQYF
V gene: TRBV4-2; clone size: .; J gene: TRBJ2-2; D gene: TRBD2; CDR3 DNA: TGTGCCAGCAGCCATGGGACTAGCGGGAACGCGAACACCGGGGAGCTGTTTTTT; CDR3 protein: CASSHGTSGNANTGELFF
V gene: TRBV2; clone size: .; J gene: TRBJ2-1; D gene: .; CDR3 DNA: TGTGCCAGCAGTGAGACTAGACGGGTCGATGAGCAGTTCTTC; CDR3 protein: CASSETRRVDEQFF
V gene: TRBV2; clone size: .; J gene: TRBJ2-3; D gene: TRBD2; CDR3 DNA: TGTGCCAGCGGATCCACAGCGGGAGTTCTTACAGATACGCAGTATTTT; CDR3 protein: CASGSTAGVLTDTQYF
V gene: TRBV19; clone size: .; J gene: TRBJ2-7; D gene: .; CDR3 DNA: TGTGCCAGTAGTATTCGGGCGGGACAGCCCTTTTCCCACGAGCAGTACTTC; CDR3 protein: CASSIRAGQPFSHEQYF
V gene: TRBV28; clone size: .; J gene: TRBJ1-5; D gene: .; CDR3 DNA: TGTGCCAGCACCATGGGGGGCTTGAGCAATCAGCCCCAGCATTTT; CDR3 protein: CASTMGGLSNQPQHF
V gene: TRBV10-2; clone size: once; J gene: TRBJ1-1; D gene: .; CDR3 DNA: TGCGCCAGCAGTGGCCAGCCGAACACTGAAGCTTTCTTT; CDR3 protein: CASSGQPNTEAFF
V gene: TRBV7-2; clone size: .; J gene: TRBJ2-2; D gene: .; CDR3 DNA: TGTGCCAGCAGCTTAGAACAGCACACCGGGGAGCTGTTTTTT; CDR3 protein: CASSLEQHTGELFF
V gene: TRBV10-3; clone size: .; J gene: TRBJ2-1; D gene: TRBD2; CDR3 DNA: TGTGCCATAGGACCGGGACTAGAACGCGAGCAGTTCTTC; CDR3 protein: CAIGPGLEREQFF
V gene: TRBV9; clone size: .; J gene: TRBJ1-3; D gene: .; CDR3 DNA: TGTGCCAGCAGCGTACTGGCAGACTCTGGAAACACCATATATTTT; CDR3 protein: CASSVLADSGNTIYF
V gene: TRBV20-1; clone size: .; J gene: TRBJ2-7; D gene: .; CDR3 DNA: TGCAGTGCTCGAACGGGGTACGAGCAGTACTTC; CDR3 protein: CSARTGYEQYF
V gene: TRBV19; clone size: .; J gene: TRBJ2-5; D gene: .; CDR3 DNA: TGTGCCAGTACTCCCGGAGCCCAAGAGACCCAGTACTTC; CDR3 protein: CASTPGAQETQYF
V gene: TRBV10-3; clone size: .; J gene: TRBJ2-1; D gene: .; CDR3 DNA: TGTGCCATCAGTGAAACCGATGAGCAGTTCTTC; CDR3 protein: CAISETDEQFF
V gene: TRBV15; clone size: .; J gene: TRBJ2-1; D gene: .; CDR3 DNA: TGTGCCACCAGCAGCCTTCCAACTTGGTCCGCAACTAGTCGCTCCTACAATGAGCAGTTCTTC; CDR3 protein: CATSSLPTWSATSRSYNEQFF
V gene: TRBV5-1; clone size: few; J gene: TRBJ1-2; D gene: .; CDR3 DNA: TGCGCCAGCAGCTCCCAGCGGCATGGCTACACCTTC; CDR3 protein: CASSSQRHGYTF
V gene: TRBV4-2; clone size: .; J gene: TRBJ2-1; D gene: TRBD2; CDR3 DNA: TGTGCCAGCAGCCGAGACGGGCCTAGCGGCACCTACAATGAGCAGTTCTTC; CDR3 protein: CASSRDGPSGTYNEQFF
V gene: TRBV6-4; clone size: .; J gene: TRBJ2-1; D gene: TRBD2; CDR3 DNA: TGTGCCAGCAGTGAAGGGGCGGGAGCCCTATATGAGCAGTTCTTC; CDR3 protein: CASSEGAGALYEQFF
V gene: TRBV12-5; clone size: .; J gene: TRBJ2-3; D gene: .; CDR3 DNA: TGTGCTAGTGGTTTAGAGGGCGGAATTACAGATACGCAGTATTTT; CDR3 protein: CASGLEGGITDTQYF
V gene: TRBV6-1; clone size: .; J gene: TRBJ2-7; D gene: .; CDR3 DNA: TGTGCCAGCAGTGAATCCCCACCTGGGGTTTTCTCCTACGAGCAGTACTTC; CDR3 protein: CASSESPPGVFSYEQYF
V gene: TRBV6-5; clone size: .; J gene: TRBJ1-2; D gene: TRBD1; CDR3 DNA: TGTGCCAGCAGTTATCTCCGGGACAGCTTCTATGGCTACACCTTC; CDR3 protein: CASSYLRDSFYGYTF
V gene: TRBV7-6; clone size: .; J gene: TRBJ2-5; D gene: .; CDR3 DNA: TGTGCCAGCAGCTCCCTTATAATTAACCAAGAGACCCAGTACTTC; CDR3 protein: CASSSLIINQETQYF
V gene: TRBV9; clone size: .; J gene: TRBJ2-3; D gene: .; CDR3 DNA: TGTGCCAGCAGCGGGACCAGCACAGATACGCAGTATTTT; CDR3 protein: CASSGTSTDTQYF
V gene: TRBV4-1; clone size: .; J gene: TRBJ1-2; D gene: .; CDR3 DNA: TGCGCCAGCAGCCAAGATTTGGCGTATGGCTACACCTTC; CDR3 protein: CASSQDLAYGYTF
V gene: TRBV19; clone size: .; J gene: TRBJ2-7; D gene: TRBD1; CDR3 DNA: TGTGCCAGTAGACGGACAGGGGGCTCCTACGAGCAGTACTTC; CDR3 protein: CASRRTGGSYEQYF
V gene: TRBV10-3; clone size: .; J gene: TRBJ2-4; D gene: .; CDR3 DNA: TGTGCCATCAGTGAACGGGTTGAAAACATTCAGTACTTC; CDR3 protein: CAISERVENIQYF